The 6 T cell receptor beta chains in this list originate from one sample, sequenced in a study of blood T cell repertoires in COVID-19. Sequencing was performed with immunoSEQ multiplex PCR; in TCRdb, only in-frame clones are kept and a portion is missing. The table records some 320,000 clones, more than 75% of them present only once. Sequencing input: peripheral blood. These receptors were collected from a woman aged 45-65 years who had recovered from COVID-19.

The V gene is TRBV19, the J gene TRBJ2-3; D is undetermined. Trimming cost V 4 bases and J 2 bases, with 7 bases left between them. The CDR3 is 13 residues long. Germline V lookup: CDR1 LNHDA, CDR2 SQIVND (reference sequence). The CDR3 DNA is TGTGCCAGTAGTACCACATACACAGATACGCAGTATTTT. It codes for CASSTTYTDTQYF.

The chain employs TRBV4-1 and TRBJ1-4, with TRBD1 identical over 7 bases. The CDR3 length is 15 residues. Trimming at V came to 1 base and at J to 2 bases, leaving 1 base not matched to a gene. CDR1 MGHRA and CDR2 YSYEKL come from the germline V gene. CDR3 sequence: CASSQGQGTNEKLFF. The CDR3, as DNA: TGCGCCAGCAGCCAAGGACAGGGCACTAATGAAAAACTGTTTTTT.

Concerning this clone itself: The same CDR3 arises from other DNA sequences in this sample as well. The V gene is TRBV7-9, the J gene TRBJ2-7, with D unresolved. CDR1 is SEHNR, CDR2 FQNEAQ, per germline (reference sequence). V lost 0 bases, J lost 4 bases, and 7 bases lay in between. The CDR3 sequence is 13 residues long. The CDR3, as DNA: TGTGCCAGCAGCTTAGCGATCGGTTACGAGCAGTACTTC. This codes for CASSLAIGYEQYF.

This clone was counted a few times. This sequence joins TRBV27 and TRBJ1-1, with D uncertain. V gave up 0 bases and J gave up 8 bases, with 10 bases separating them. The CDR3 covers 13 residues. Germline V gene data show CDR1 as MNHEY and CDR2 as SMNVEV (reference sequence). The CDR3 nucleotides read TGTGCCAGCAGTTTATCGAACACCAAAGAAGCTTTCTTT. It codes for CASSLSNTKEAFF.

This chain connects TRBV6-5 to TRBJ1-5, with a weak D call TRBD1 (5 bases). The CDR3 totals 14 residues. The germline V and J ends were trimmed by 5 bases and 9 bases, with 17 bases remaining between them. Germline V lookup: CDR1 MNHEY, CDR2 SVGAGI. The CDR3 sequence is CASSLQSDSPPQHF. In DNA form, the CDR3 reads TGTGCCAGCAGTCTACAATCTGACAGTCCGCCCCAGCATTTT.

This chain connects TRBV28 to TRBJ2-1; 7 nucleotides agree with TRBD2. Germline V gene sequence: CDR1 MDHEN, CDR2 SYDVKM. The CDR3 has 15 amino acids. V lost 6 bases to trimming and J lost 6 bases; unmatched junction nucleotides: 11. The CDR3 region is CASRRLANTRNEQFF. CDR3 coding DNA: TGTGCCAGCAGGCGACTAGCCAACACCCGCAATGAGCAGTTCTTC.